What follows are 19 T cell receptor beta chains derived from one specimen sequenced in a study of human T cells and chemical hapten exposure. Sample time point: pre-sensitization, week 0. Treatment specified: therapeutic diphenylcyclopropenone sensitization with weekly scalp DPC. TCRdb re-analysed the RACE reads in MiXCR, keeping a single row per CDR3 protein. The sample yields around 350,000 distinct CDR3 sequences, 5.5% seen once. The material sequenced was whole blood, taken in connection with sensitization to the hapten diphenylcyclopropenone (DPC). These receptors came from a woman aged 18 to 35 with alopecia areata. Some clones in this sample may be carry-over from other donors' samples.

The chain employs TRBV5-1 and TRBJ2-7; 7 positions agree with TRBD1. The germline V gene encodes CDR1 SGHRS and CDR2 YFSETQ. The CDR3 runs to 14 residues. J gave up 3 bases and V 0 bases, and 3 bases lay outside the gene matches. The chain's CDR3 is CASSLEGQRYEQYF. CDR3 in DNA: TGCGCCAGCAGCTTGGAGGGACAGCGCTACGAGCAGTACTTC.

This clonotype was recorded a few times. The chain combines TRBV12-3 or TRBV12-4 with TRBJ1-3; TRBD1 might be the D (5 bases). V was cut by 6 bases and J by 0 bases, with 9 bases left in between. The CDR3 covers 14 residues. CDR3 in amino acids: CASSTGTSGNTIYF. DNA for the CDR3: TGTGCCAGCAGCACCGGGACCTCTGGAAACACCATATATTTT.

This clonotype was recorded many times. The chain joins TRBV7-3 to TRBJ2-1; D unclear. The CDR3 spans 15 residues. V was pared by 3 bases and J by 3 bases, with 12 bases between. The germline V gene has CDR1 SGHTA and CDR2 FQGTGA. The CDR3, as DNA: TGTGCCAGCAGCTTCGCCGGGCCACTCTACAATGAGCAGTTCTTC. It specifies CASSFAGPLYNEQFF. The full variable domain, rest sourced from reference TRBV7-3 and TRBJ2-1, is GAGVSQTPSNKVTEKGKYVELRCDPISGHTALYWYRQSLGQGPEFLIYFQGTGAADDSGLPNDRFFAVRPEGSVSTLKIQRTERGDSAVYLCASSFAGPLYNEQFFGPGTRLTVL.

The chain is built from TRBV2 and TRBJ2-5; 7 bases match TRBD1. Unmatched junction bases numbered 5, after V lost 6 bases and J lost 1 base. Germline loops: CDR1 SNHLY, CDR2 FYNNEI. CDR3 size: 14 residues. The CDR3 DNA is TGTGCCAGCAGGATGACAGGGCCCCAAGAGACCCAGTACTTC. Protein: CASRMTGPQETQYF.

The rearrangement joins TRBV27 to TRBJ2-6; the match to TRBD1 covers 7 bases. V shed 5 bases and J 3 bases; nucleotides not matched to a gene: 16. This CDR3 comprises 19 residues. Germline V gives CDR1 MNHEY, CDR2 SMNVEV (reference sequence). CDR3 region: CASSLTRTGRRNGANVLTF. DNA for the CDR3: TGTGCCAGCAGTCTCACCCGGACAGGCCGGAGAAATGGGGCCAACGTCCTGACTTTC.

This clonotype showed up just a few times. The chain couples TRBV5-6 to TRBJ1-4; a possible D gene is TRBD1 (6 bases). Trimming pared 4 bases from V and 3 bases from J, leaving 10 bases between. Germline assignment: CDR1 SGHDT and CDR2 YYEEEE. CDR3 length equals 14 residues. Here the CDR3 reads CASSQGGPNEKLFF. DNA for the CDR3: TGTGCCAGCAGCCAAGGGGGGCCTAATGAAAAACTGTTTTTT.

The sample holds many counts of this clonotype. V is TRBV5-5 and J is TRBJ2-7; 7 bases match TRBD2. Germline V gives CDR1 SGHKS, CDR2 YYEKEE (reference sequence). Trimming at V came to 2 bases and at J to 6 bases, leaving 14 bases not matched to a gene. The CDR3 is made up of 16 amino acids. The CDR3 is CASSFSDGGFSSEQYF. CDR3 sequence (DNA): TGTGCCAGCAGCTTCTCCGACGGGGGGTTTAGTAGCGAGCAGTACTTC.

Only a few counts were recorded for this clonotype. J is TRBJ1-3 and V is TRBV6-5; D is possibly TRBD1 (6 bases). Trimming stripped 1 base from V and 4 bases from J, with 20 bases between. The CDR3 sequence is 18 residues long. Germline V gives CDR1 MNHEY, CDR2 SVGAGI. The chain's CDR3 is CASSYLRQGRQSGNTIYF. The CDR3 nucleotides read TGTGCCAGCAGTTACTTGAGGCAGGGGCGACAGTCGGGAAACACCATATATTTT.

CDR3 sequence reads: CASSPSVIGGTEAFF. As DNA, the CDR3 is TGTGCCAGCAGCCCCTCAGTCATTGGGGGAACTGAAGCTTTCTTT. V gene TRBV9 combines with J gene TRBJ1-1, with D possibly matching TRBD1 (5 bases). The V and J ends lost 4 bases and 5 bases respectively, with 18 bases between them. Germline CDR1 reads SGDLS; CDR2 reads YYNGEE. The CDR3 consists of 15 residues.

V is TRBV11-2 and J is TRBJ1-1, with D possibly TRBD1 on 5 matching bases. The CDR3 runs to 14 residues. Trimming removed 4 bases at V and 3 bases at J, with 12 bases between. The germline V gene has CDR1 SGHAT and CDR2 FQNNGV. The DNA of the CDR3 is TGTGCCAGCAGCTCCCAAATACAGGACACTGAAGCTTTCTTT. Amino acid sequence: CASSSQIQDTEAFF.

This clonotype was recorded many times. This rearrangement joins TRBV7-2 to TRBJ1-1; possible D gene TRBD1, 5 bases. V lost 3 bases, J lost 3 bases, and 11 bases lay in between. Germline CDR1 SGHTA, CDR2 FQGNSA. The CDR3 consists of 14 residues. CDR3 nucleotides: TGTGCCAGCAGCTTCAGGGAAGTGGACACTGAAGCTTTCTTT. This codes for CASSFREVDTEAFF.

This clonotype was seen ten or more times. The chain uses TRBV6-6 and TRBJ2-2; 7 positions agree with TRBD1. This CDR3 comprises 16 residues. Germline trimming cut 2 bases from V and 5 bases from J; bases unmatched to any gene: 8. Germline assignment: CDR1 MNHNY and CDR2 SVGAGI (reference sequence). CDR3 sequence: CASSYPGGQQTGELFF. The CDR3 DNA follows: TGTGCCAGCAGTTACCCAGGGGGACAGCAGACCGGGGAGCTGTTTTTT.

This clonotype has at least ten counts. The rearrangement links TRBV6-1 to TRBJ1-1; the D gene is possibly TRBD1 (6 bases). The V gene lost 2 bases and the J gene lost 6 bases, with 10 bases spanning the gap. This CDR3 has 13 residues. CDR1 and CDR2 (germline): MNHNS, SASEGT. The CDR3 is CASSELYRAEAFF. The CDR3 region has the DNA TGTGCCAGCAGTGAATTGTACAGGGCTGAAGCTTTCTTT.

There are many counts of this clonotype. V gene TRBV27 combines with J gene TRBJ2-1; TRBD2 is a possible D gene (5 bases). V was pared by 10 bases and J by 9 bases, with 28 bases between. CDR3 length: 16 residues. Germline-derived CDR1 and CDR2 are MNHEY and SMNVEV (reference sequence). The CDR3 loop is CAIRQLGLSLEGEQFF. CDR3 coding DNA: TGTGCCATCCGGCAGTTAGGACTGTCGCTCGAGGGTGAGCAGTTCTTC.

There are many counts of this clonotype. The CDR3 DNA reads as TGTGCCAGCAGCCAGACAGGGTACACTGAAGCTTTCTTT. This gives the protein CASSQTGYTEAFF. The rearrangement uses TRBV14 and TRBJ1-1; TRBD1 matches at 7 bases. The CDR3 covers 13 residues. The germline V gene encodes CDR1 SGHDN and CDR2 FVKESK. With V trimmed by 3 bases and J by 3 bases, 1 base remained unmatched.

This clonotype has a count of ten or more. CDR3 sequence reads: CSARALQGLQPQHF. CDR3 bases: TGCAGTGCTAGAGCCCTACAGGGGCTTCAGCCCCAGCATTTT. The chain is built from TRBV20-1 and TRBJ1-5, with TRBD1 matching 7 bases. J was trimmed by 6 bases and V by 1 base; bases with no gene match: 6. In germline, CDR1 is DFQATT, CDR2 SNEGSKA (reference sequence). The CDR3 runs to 14 residues.

This clonotype was seen many times. The chain couples TRBV10-3 to TRBJ1-1; the match to TRBD1 covers 8 bases. Germline lookup yields CDR1 ENHRY and CDR2 SYGVKD. The junction had 9 bases not matched to a gene; V was cut back by 0 bases and J by 6 bases. The CDR3 extends over 16 amino acids. The CDR3 region is CAISESKAGTGPEAFF. For the CDR3, the DNA is TGTGCCATCAGTGAGTCGAAGGCAGGGACAGGCCCTGAAGCTTTCTTT.

This clonotype was found many times. V usage is TRBV2 and J usage is TRBJ2-7; 9 bases fit TRBD1. Trimming removed 4 bases from V and 5 bases from J; junction bases left unmatched: 9. The V gene's germline CDR1 is SNHLY and CDR2 FYNNEI. This CDR3 has 15 amino acids. This CDR3 reads CASSAIRDRAHEQYF. In nucleotides, the CDR3 is TGTGCCAGCAGTGCAATCCGGGACAGGGCCCACGAGCAGTACTTC.

In this sample, this clonotype turned up a few times. The V and J genes are TRBV20-1 and TRBJ1-1; no reliable D call. CDR3 length: 11 amino acids. V lost 2 bases, J lost 3 bases, and 4 bases lay in between. Germline-derived CDR1 and CDR2 are DFQATT and SNEGSKA (reference sequence). CDR3 residues: CSARSYTEAFF. The CDR3 DNA is TGCAGTGCTAGAAGCTACACTGAAGCTTTCTTT.